These T cell receptor beta chains were read from a single sample in a study of T cells in Graves' hyperthyroidism and ophthalmopathy. Using its own MiXCR run on the multiplex PCR reads, TCRdb lists one record per CDR3 protein. Of roughly 290,000 distinct CDR3 sequences detected, about an eighth appear once; the ten largest clones hold roughly 7.5%. Sequenced material: blood. The receptors derive from a woman in her 30s with Graves' hyperthyroidism that later progressed to Graves' ophthalmopathy. CDR3s include the opening cysteine and the closing phenylalanine or tryptophan. D genes are given only for firm matches. For some rows the clone size is stated as once, few or many, or as a class when expanded; others skip it.

>-|TRBD1|TRBJ2-2|TRBV28
TGTGCCAGCAGTTTAGGAGAGACAGGGGGCACCGGGGAGCTGTTTTTT
CASSLGETGGTGELFF
>many|-|TRBJ2-5|TRBV7-3
TGTGCCAGCAGCTTAATGAGGGAAGAGACCCAGTACTTC
CASSLMREETQYF
>many|-|TRBJ2-7|TRBV5-1
TGCGCCAGCAGCTTGGAAGTAGGGATGAACGAGCAGTACTTC
CASSLEVGMNEQYF
>-|TRBD2|TRBJ2-2|TRBV19
TGTGCCAGTAGGTGGGAGGGGACCAGTGGGGGGTCCACCGGGGAGCTGTTTTTT
CASRWEGTSGGSTGELFF
>many|-|TRBJ1-5|TRBV4-1
TGCGCCAGCAGCCAGACCATTAATCAGCCCCAGCATTTT
CASSQTINQPQHF
>many|TRBD1|TRBJ2-2|TRBV30
TGTGCCTGGAGCAAGGGACAGGTTGACACCGGGGAGCTGTTTTTT
CAWSKGQVDTGELFF
>-|TRBD2|TRBJ2-1|TRBV19
TGTGCCAGTATCCCTAGCGGGAGGGTGAATGAGCAGTTCTTC
CASIPSGRVNEQFF
>many|-|TRBJ2-5|TRBV28
TGTGCCAGCAGTTTACCCGGGGCCCCCTCGGAGACCCAGTACTTC
CASSLPGAPSETQYF
>-|TRBD2|TRBJ2-7|TRBV20-1
TGCAGTGCTCCGCCGGCGGGGGGCCCCTACGAGCAGTACTTC
CSAPPAGGPYEQYF
>few|TRBD2|TRBJ2-3|TRBV6-2/TRBV6-3
TGTGCCAGCGGGACTAGCGACACAGATACGCAGTATTTT
CASGTSDTDTQYF
>many|-|TRBJ1-1|TRBV6-6
TGTGCCAGCAGTTACTCTCCAACAGCTAGGAACACTGAAGCTTTCTTT
CASSYSPTARNTEAFF
>many|TRBD2|TRBJ2-1|TRBV29-1
TGCAGCGTTGGAGGGTCTAGCGGGAGTAACTCCTACAATGAGCAGTTCTTC
CSVGGSSGSNSYNEQFF
>many|-|TRBJ1-1|TRBV2
TGTGCCAGCACAGGGGATTTGAACACTGAAGCTTTCTTT
CASTGDLNTEAFF
>many|-|TRBJ1-6|TRBV7-2
TGTGCCAGCACTTTGACCGGGACATATGATTCACCCCTCCACTTT
CASTLTGTYDSPLHF
>many|-|TRBJ1-6|TRBV2
TGTGCCAGCAGGGACATAGGTGGTTCACCCCTCCACTTT
CASRDIGGSPLHF
>-|-|TRBJ2-3|TRBV9
TGTGCCAGCAGTGGGGGGAGCCCCCGCACAGATACGCAGTATTTT
CASSGGSPRTDTQYF
>many|TRBD1|TRBJ2-2|TRBV5-4
TGTGCCAGCAGCTCAGGTGACAGGGGAGGCACCGGGGAGCTGTTTTTT
CASSSGDRGGTGELFF
>many|-|TRBJ2-2|TRBV7-8
TGTGCCAGCAGCCCCCGGAGGGCAGGTTCCACCGGGGAGCTGTTTTTT
CASSPRRAGSTGELFF